Below, 25 T cell receptor beta chains from the same sample are listed, as sequenced in a study of metastatic and nonmetastatic thyroid tumors. Prior to thyroid surgery, none of the patients had received any treatment. TCRdb used MiXCR to call clones anew from the PCR reads. The data hold 30,000 to 35,000 clones, with around 32% observed a single time. The sample was blood. Source of these receptors: a female donor with papillary thyroid cancer or a benign thyroid nodule (not recorded which). Some clones in this sample may be carry-over from other donors' samples.

In this sample, this clone turned up many times. The chain couples TRBV20-1 to TRBJ2-1; 7 positions agree with TRBD1. This CDR3 is 16 amino acids long. Per germline, CDR1 DFQATT and CDR2 SNEGSKA (reference sequence). Trimming removed 6 bases from V and 6 bases from J; junction bases left unmatched: 17. Here the CDR3 reads CSAIPRRGGRLNEQFF. The CDR3 DNA is TGCAGTGCCATCCCCCGTCGAGGGGGCAGGCTCAATGAGCAGTTCTTC.

This chain uses TRBV7-6 with TRBJ2-2; D call uncertain. The CDR3 loop spans 17 amino acids. Germline CDR1 SGHVS, CDR2 FNYEAQ. V was clipped by 2 bases and J by 6 bases, with 19 bases between them. The CDR3 region is CASSLTQKSHLSGELFF. The CDR3 region has the DNA TGTGCCAGCAGCTTAACCCAGAAATCCCACTTATCCGGGGAGCTGTTTTTT.

Regarding this clone: A much larger clone lies one base from this, so it may be a read error. The chain combines TRBV6-5 with TRBJ1-2, with D tentatively TRBD1 (6 bases). Germline V CDR1 and CDR2: MNHEY, SVGAGI. Trimming left V 5 bases short and J 4 bases short, with 17 bases between. This CDR3 is built from 15 residues. This CDR3 reads CASSPSTGTSYGYTF. The CDR3, as DNA: TGTGCCAGCAGTCCCTCGACAGGTACCAGCTATGGCTACACCTTC.

This clone has ten or more counts. The gene calls are TRBV15 and TRBJ2-7; D perhaps matches TRBD2 (6 bases). The germline CDR1 and CDR2 sequences are LNHNV and YYDKDF (reference sequence). The CDR3 contains 15 residues. The V gene lost 0 bases and the J gene lost 4 bases, with 13 bases spanning the gap. The CDR3 nucleotides are TGTGCCACCAGCAGAGAAGTGGACTACGCGTACGAGCAGTACTTC. Protein: CATSREVDYAYEQYF.

This chain links TRBV15 with TRBJ2-1; D may correspond to TRBD1 or TRBD2 (5 bases each). V was trimmed by 1 base and J by 6 bases, leaving 19 bases between them. Germline V gives CDR1 LNHNV, CDR2 YYDKDF (reference sequence). There are 17 residues in the CDR3. The CDR3 is CATSRGDAPTRVNEQFF. The CDR3 DNA sequence: TGTGCCACCAGCAGAGGGGACGCACCTACCCGGGTCAATGAGCAGTTCTTC.

Remarks on this clone: One end of the junction does not line up with germline, which may come from a read error. The chain is built from TRBV5-8 and TRBJ2-7, with D hard to call. This CDR3 contains 13 residues. CDR1 is SGHTS and CDR2 is YDEGEE in the germline V gene. In DNA, the CDR3 is TGTGCCAGCAGCTCACGATCTTCCTACGAGCACTACTTC. This sequence encodes CASSSRSSYEHYF.

The genes are TRBV6-2 or TRBV6-3 and TRBJ2-2, with D unclear. This CDR3 comprises 11 residues. Trimming removed 6 bases at V and 11 bases at J, with 10 bases between. Per the germline V gene, CDR1 is MNHEY and CDR2 is SVGEGT. The CDR3 protein is CASSGPVELFF. For the CDR3, the DNA is TGTGCCAGCAGCGGACCCGTTGAGCTGTTTTTT.

On this clone itself: Within the sample, other DNA sequences also encode this same CDR3. The chain uses TRBV11-2 and TRBJ2-7; perhaps TRBD2 as D (6 bases). Trimming cost V 4 bases and J 7 bases, with 32 bases left between them. Germline V CDR1 and CDR2: SGHAT, FQNNGV. This CDR3 spans 19 amino acids. As DNA, the CDR3 is TGTGCCAGCAGCTCCCATCTCCTATCATATAGCGGTGGGGCGGGGGAGCAGTACTTC. Translated, it gives CASSSHLLSYSGGAGEQYF.

This clone was detected many times. Just one base apart from a much larger clone, this may be a read error. This rearrangement joins TRBV4-1 to TRBJ1-1; D uncertain. This CDR3 region has 15 residues. Germline assignment: CDR1 MGHRA and CDR2 YSYEKL. Trimming removed 5 bases at V and 4 bases at J, with 17 bases between. The CDR3 nucleotides read TGCGCCAGCAGCGAACCCGGGGAGGTGAGCACTGAAGCTTTCTTT. Protein sequence: CASSEPGEVSTEAFF.

Sample share makes this clone medium-sized. This CDR3 is also generated by other DNA sequences in the sample. The chain links TRBV6-1 to TRBJ1-5; D possibly corresponds to TRBD1 (6 bases). The ends were cut back, 1 base at V and 6 bases at J, with 10 bases in the middle. The CDR3 has 14 amino acids. Germline assignment: CDR1 MNHNS and CDR2 SASEGT. CDR3 amino acids: CASSEGGAVQPQHF. CDR3 nucleotides: TGTGCCAGCAGTGAAGGGGGGGCAGTTCAGCCCCAGCATTTT.

V and J are TRBV6-2 or TRBV6-3 and TRBJ1-1; D is unclear. Between the trimmed V and J ends, which lost 0 bases and 0 bases, there was a span of 8 bases. Germline lookup yields CDR1 MNHEY and CDR2 SVGEGT. The CDR3 totals 15 residues. CDR3 sequence reads: CASSYSLSLNTEAFF. The CDR3 region has the DNA TGTGCCAGCAGTTACTCTCTCAGTTTGAACACTGAAGCTTTCTTT.

This clone has ten or more counts. The chain links TRBV29-1 to TRBJ2-1; TRBD2 is a possible D gene (6 bases). V lost 6 bases and J 0 bases, leaving 15 bases between the germline ends. The V gene's germline CDR1 is SQVTM and CDR2 ANQGSEA. This CDR3 is built from 15 residues. DNA of the CDR3: TGCAGCGTCCCAAGACTAGTTAGCTCCTACAATGAGCAGTTCTTC. Translating gives CSVPRLVSSYNEQFF.

In its sample, this clone was seen many times. This chain connects TRBV5-1 to TRBJ1-6; TRBD1 is a possible D gene (6 bases). This CDR3 is 17 amino acids long. V shed 8 bases and J shed 8 bases, with 26 bases lying between them. Germline lookup yields CDR1 SGHRS and CDR2 YFSETQ. The CDR3 sequence: CASTQGNLWGSYSPLHF. The CDR3 DNA reads TGCGCCAGTACCCAGGGGAATCTCTGGGGTAGTTATTCACCCCTCCACTTT.

In this sample, this clone turned up many times. The genes are TRBV20-1 and TRBJ2-1; maybe TRBD2 (6 bases). Germline CDR1 is DFQATT and CDR2 is SNEGSKA (reference sequence). V was cut by 4 bases and J by 2 bases, with 12 bases left in between. This CDR3 spans 14 amino acids. The DNA for the CDR3 is TGCAGTGCTACACGGGGGAGGACCTACAATGAGCAGTTCTTC. Translating gives CSATRGRTYNEQFF.

With regard to this clone: At the DNA level, this CDR3 is encoded by other sequences in the same sample as well. The chain carries TRBV9 and TRBJ2-1; no reliable D call. This CDR3 is built from 16 residues. Germline assignment: CDR1 SGDLS and CDR2 YYNGEE. V shed 4 bases and J shed 4 bases, with 18 bases lying between them. The CDR3 sequence is CASSPQGGEIYNEQFF. In DNA form, the CDR3 reads TGTGCCAGCAGCCCTCAAGGTGGAGAGATTTACAATGAGCAGTTCTTC.

This clone was seen a handful of times. This sequence joins TRBV12-3 or TRBV12-4 and TRBJ2-7, with unresolved D. The CDR3 has 14 amino acids. V was trimmed by 2 bases and J by 5 bases, leaving 13 bases between them. The CDR3 spells CASSLRATWDEQYF. In DNA, the CDR3 is TGTGCCAGCAGTTTAAGGGCCACCTGGGACGAGCAGTACTTC.

Ten or more counts support this clone. The chain has TRBV28 and TRBJ2-7, with 8 bases identical to TRBD2. V was pared by 7 bases and J by 3 bases, with 11 bases of the junction left unmatched. The CDR3 consists of 15 residues. Germline V gives CDR1 MDHEN, CDR2 SYDVKM. This CDR3 is CASTTGGALDYEQYF. CDR3 in DNA: TGTGCCAGCACGACGGGGGGGGCCTTAGACTACGAGCAGTACTTC.

The table lists this clone with a few counts. The V gene is TRBV12-3 or TRBV12-4, the J gene TRBJ2-3; TRBD2 matches at 7 bases. This CDR3 is 16 amino acids long. V was clipped by 11 bases and J by 2 bases; unmatched bases: 16. The CDR3 is CASGLVGGPITDTQYF. The DNA of the CDR3 is TGTGCCTCTGGACTAGTGGGAGGGCCGATCACAGATACGCAGTATTTT.

This clone was recorded many times. This chain links TRBV2 with TRBJ2-1; tentative D call: TRBD2 (5 bases). Germline-derived CDR1 and CDR2 are SNHLY and FYNNEI. Trimming removed 2 bases at V and 0 bases at J, with 11 bases between. The CDR3 spans 16 residues. The CDR3 region is CASSEYGVRSYNEQFF. CDR3 DNA sequence: TGTGCCAGCAGTGAATACGGGGTCCGCTCCTACAATGAGCAGTTCTTC. Looking up the rest from reference TRBV2 and TRBJ2-1 gives the full variable domain: EPEVTQTPSHQVTQMGQEVILRCVPISNHLYFYWYRQILGQKVEFLVSFYNNEISEKSEIFDDQFSVERPDGSNFTLKIRSTKLEDSAMYFCASSEYGVRSYNEQFFGPGTRLTVL.

This clone has ten or more counts. This chain connects TRBV11-3 to TRBJ2-6; 7 nucleotides match TRBD1. J gave up 1 base and V 3 bases, and 9 bases lay outside the gene matches. CDR1 and CDR2 (germline): SGHNT, YENEEA. This CDR3 spans 18 amino acids. The DNA of the CDR3 is TGTGCCAGCAGCTTTAGACAGGGAAAACTGTCTGGGGCCAACGTCCTGACTTTC. As protein: CASSFRQGKLSGANVLTF.

This clone was counted ten times or more. The chain couples TRBV20-1 to TRBJ2-1; 7 bases fit TRBD1. V lost 6 bases and J lost 4; bases outside the gene matches: 18. The germline gives CDR1 DFQATT, CDR2 SNEGSKA (reference sequence). The length of the CDR3 is 17 residues. CDR3 protein: CSADALDRRSLYNEQFF. The CDR3 DNA follows: TGCAGTGCCGACGCCTTGGACAGGCGAAGCCTTTACAATGAGCAGTTCTTC.

CDR3 nucleotide sequence: TGCAGTGCTAGAGATCAGGAGACATCATCCGGGGAGCTGTTTTTT. As protein: CSARDQETSSGELFF. The chain joins TRBV20-1 to TRBJ2-2, with unresolved D. Per the germline V gene, CDR1 is DFQATT and CDR2 is SNEGSKA (reference sequence). This CDR3 region has 15 residues. V lost 0 bases and J lost 6, with 14 bases in between.

In this sample, this clone turned up a few times. The chain couples TRBV12-3 or TRBV12-4 to TRBJ1-5, with unresolved D. The germline V and J ends were trimmed by 5 bases and 3 bases, with 14 bases remaining between them. This CDR3 has 15 amino acids. The CDR3 region has the DNA TGTGCCAGCAGTACCCAAAATTGGGACAATCAGCCCCAGCATTTT. Protein: CASSTQNWDNQPQHF.

This clone occurred many times. The chain is built from TRBV19 and TRBJ1-1, with D possibly being TRBD1 (5 bases). V was clipped by 10 bases and J by 0 bases, with 15 bases between them. The germline gives CDR1 LNHDA, CDR2 SQIVND (reference sequence). The CDR3 loop spans 14 amino acids. The CDR3 is CATVDRNMNTEAFF. CDR3 sequence (DNA): TGTGCCACCGTTGACAGAAACATGAACACTGAAGCTTTCTTT.

This clone was detected many times. CDR3 bases: TGTGCCAGCAGCGCGTCACCAGACACTGAAGCTTTCTTT. Protein product: CASSASPDTEAFF. The chain is built from TRBV5-4 and TRBJ1-1; D call uncertain. Germline CDR1 reads SGHNT; CDR2 reads YYREEE (reference sequence). The CDR3 extends over 13 amino acids. Trimming removed 4 bases at V and 3 bases at J, with 10 bases between.